These T cell receptor beta chains were read from a single sample in a study of control samples from healthy donors and cancer patients. Here immunoSEQ multiplex PCR was the method, and the copy in TCRdb shows in-frame clones only, minus some. The data show over 150,000 clones, with roughly 94% seen just once and approximately 14% held by the top ten. Sequencing was performed on PBMCs. The receptors shown here come from a man aged 55 to 70 with colorectal cancer. Both conserved end residues are part of each CDR3. A D gene is named only where the DNA matches it firmly. Only some rows state a clone size, as once, few, many or a class for expanded clones.

clone_size: NA; d_call: TRBD2; v_call: TRBV4-1; j_call: TRBJ2-1; cdr3_nt: TGCGCCAGCAGCTCATCTAGCGGACCTTTCAATGAGCAGTTCTTC; cdr3_aa: CASSSSSGPFNEQFF
clone_size: few; d_call: TRBD2; v_call: TRBV7-8; j_call: TRBJ2-1; cdr3_nt: TGTGCCAGCAGCTGGGGGCTAGCGGGGGCGCAGTTCTTC; cdr3_aa: CASSWGLAGAQFF
clone_size: NA; d_call: TRBD1; v_call: TRBV6-5; j_call: TRBJ1-1; cdr3_nt: TGTGCCAGCAACCCCCGGGACAGGGGAAGCGCTGAAGCTTTCTTT; cdr3_aa: CASNPRDRGSAEAFF
clone_size: NA; d_call: TRBD2; v_call: TRBV6-2/TRBV6-3; j_call: TRBJ2-1; cdr3_nt: TGTGCCAGCAGTCGACTAGCGGGTGGAGAGCAGTTCTTC; cdr3_aa: CASSRLAGGEQFF
clone_size: NA; d_call: NA; v_call: TRBV19; j_call: TRBJ2-1; cdr3_nt: TGTGCCAGTAGTAGAAGGGATGAGCAGTTCTTC; cdr3_aa: CASSRRDEQFF
clone_size: NA; d_call: NA; v_call: TRBV7-2; j_call: TRBJ2-3; cdr3_nt: TGTGCCAGCAGCTTGGTTACGGGGGGCACAGATACGCAGTATTTT; cdr3_aa: CASSLVTGGTDTQYF
clone_size: few; d_call: NA; v_call: TRBV4-1; j_call: TRBJ2-1; cdr3_nt: TGCGCCAGCAGCCTCCGCAATGAGCAGTTCTTC; cdr3_aa: CASSLRNEQFF
clone_size: NA; d_call: NA; v_call: TRBV5-4; j_call: TRBJ2-1; cdr3_nt: TGTGCCAGCAGCTTGCCGTATTACAATGAGCAGTTCTTC; cdr3_aa: CASSLPYYNEQFF
clone_size: NA; d_call: NA; v_call: TRBV6-4; j_call: TRBJ1-2; cdr3_nt: TGTGCCAGCAGTGACACCTATGGCTACACCTTC; cdr3_aa: CASSDTYGYTF
clone_size: NA; d_call: TRBD2; v_call: TRBV30; j_call: TRBJ2-5; cdr3_nt: TGTGCCTGGAATGGCGGGGGAGAGACCCAGTACTTC; cdr3_aa: CAWNGGGETQYF
clone_size: once; d_call: TRBD1; v_call: TRBV6-5; j_call: TRBJ1-6; cdr3_nt: TGTGCCAGCAGTACTACAGGGGGTAATTCACCCCTCCACTTT; cdr3_aa: CASSTTGGNSPLHF
clone_size: NA; d_call: NA; v_call: TRBV5-1; j_call: TRBJ2-2; cdr3_nt: TGCGCCAGCAGCTTGGAAGAGTTCGGGGAGCTGTTTTTT; cdr3_aa: CASSLEEFGELFF
clone_size: NA; d_call: TRBD2; v_call: TRBV9; j_call: TRBJ2-3; cdr3_nt: TGTGCCAGCAGCGAGCGGACCCGTGGGACTAGCGGGGGGCTAGATACGCAGTATTTT; cdr3_aa: CASSERTRGTSGGLDTQYF
clone_size: NA; d_call: NA; v_call: TRBV9; j_call: TRBJ2-6; cdr3_nt: TGTGCCAGCAGCGGAGACAGCTCTGGGGCCAACGTCCTGACTTTC; cdr3_aa: CASSGDSSGANVLTF
clone_size: NA; d_call: TRBD1; v_call: TRBV28; j_call: TRBJ1-2; cdr3_nt: TGTGCCAGCAGTTTAGCAGGGGGGAACTCAGCCCCGAGGGGCTACACCTTC; cdr3_aa: CASSLAGGNSAPRGYTF
clone_size: NA; d_call: NA; v_call: TRBV29-1; j_call: TRBJ1-1; cdr3_nt: TGCAGCGTGCTTGGGCGGACCCCGAACAGTCAGGAAGCTTTCTTT; cdr3_aa: CSVLGRTPNSQEAFF
clone_size: NA; d_call: NA; v_call: TRBV19; j_call: TRBJ2-5; cdr3_nt: TGTGCCAGTAGTATTGGGGGGGCCGGGGAGACCCAGTACTTC; cdr3_aa: CASSIGGAGETQYF
clone_size: NA; d_call: NA; v_call: TRBV4-1; j_call: TRBJ1-1; cdr3_nt: TGCGCCAGCAGCCCATTCTCCCTGACTGAAGCTTTCTTT; cdr3_aa: CASSPFSLTEAFF
clone_size: NA; d_call: NA; v_call: TRBV19; j_call: TRBJ2-3; cdr3_nt: TGTGCCAGTAGTATAGATGGAAGCACAGATACGCAGTATTTT; cdr3_aa: CASSIDGSTDTQYF
clone_size: once; d_call: NA; v_call: TRBV18; j_call: TRBJ2-7; cdr3_nt: TGTGCCAGCTCACCGGGACCGACTCTTTCCTACGAGCAGTACTTC; cdr3_aa: CASSPGPTLSYEQYF
clone_size: NA; d_call: TRBD1; v_call: TRBV6-5; j_call: TRBJ1-4; cdr3_nt: TGTGCCAGCAGTCCCGGGACAGGGTACGAAAAACTGTTTTTT; cdr3_aa: CASSPGTGYEKLFF
clone_size: NA; d_call: NA; v_call: TRBV5-8; j_call: TRBJ2-7; cdr3_nt: TGTGCCAGCAGCTTATTAGGAGTCTACCACGAGCAGTACTTC; cdr3_aa: CASSLLGVYHEQYF
clone_size: NA; d_call: NA; v_call: TRBV6-1; j_call: TRBJ2-5; cdr3_nt: TGTGCCAGCAGTGAAGCCCGAGAGACCCAGTACTTC; cdr3_aa: CASSEARETQYF
clone_size: NA; d_call: NA; v_call: TRBV18; j_call: TRBJ2-4; cdr3_nt: TGTGCCAGCTCACCAGACAGCAAAAACATTCAGTACTTC; cdr3_aa: CASSPDSKNIQYF
clone_size: NA; d_call: TRBD2; v_call: TRBV7-9; j_call: TRBJ2-3; cdr3_nt: TGTGCCAGCAGTTCCGGACTAGAGGCAGATACGCAGTATTTT; cdr3_aa: CASSSGLEADTQYF
clone_size: once; d_call: NA; v_call: TRBV28; j_call: TRBJ2-5; cdr3_nt: TGTGCCAGCAGTCCCCCCGGGGCCAGGCAAGAGACCCAGTACTTC; cdr3_aa: CASSPPGARQETQYF
clone_size: NA; d_call: NA; v_call: TRBV5-6; j_call: TRBJ1-1; cdr3_nt: TGTGCCAGCAGCTTGGACCATAGGGCTGAAGCTTTCTTT; cdr3_aa: CASSLDHRAEAFF
clone_size: once; d_call: TRBD2; v_call: TRBV6-5; j_call: TRBJ2-3; cdr3_nt: TGTGCCAGCAGTTACGGGGCTAGCGGACTCACAGATACGCAGTATTTT; cdr3_aa: CASSYGASGLTDTQYF
clone_size: NA; d_call: TRBD1; v_call: TRBV29-1; j_call: TRBJ2-1; cdr3_nt: TGCAGCGTCAACCGGGACAGTTCCTACAATGAGCAGTTCTTC; cdr3_aa: CSVNRDSSYNEQFF
clone_size: NA; d_call: NA; v_call: TRBV7-8; j_call: TRBJ2-3; cdr3_nt: TGTGCCAGCAGCTTCCCAGCCACAGATACGCAGTATTTT; cdr3_aa: CASSFPATDTQYF
clone_size: once; d_call: NA; v_call: TRBV4-3; j_call: TRBJ2-4; cdr3_nt: TGCGCCAGCAGCCGCACGCACGGGGGAAGTCTAGCCAAAAACATTCAGTACTTC; cdr3_aa: CASSRTHGGSLAKNIQYF
clone_size: NA; d_call: NA; v_call: TRBV6-2/TRBV6-3; j_call: TRBJ2-1; cdr3_nt: TGTGCCAGCAGTTACTCGCTGGTCGGGGAGCAGTTCTTC; cdr3_aa: CASSYSLVGEQFF
clone_size: NA; d_call: NA; v_call: TRBV11-2; j_call: TRBJ1-1; cdr3_nt: TGTGCCAGCAGCAGCCCGAGGGGGGGTAGTAAGGACACTGAAGCTTTCTTT; cdr3_aa: CASSSPRGGSKDTEAFF
clone_size: once; d_call: NA; v_call: TRBV10-3; j_call: TRBJ1-3; cdr3_nt: TGTGCCATCAGTGAGGGGGTTGGCTCTGGAAACACCATATATTTT; cdr3_aa: CAISEGVGSGNTIYF
clone_size: NA; d_call: TRBD2; v_call: TRBV5-1; j_call: TRBJ2-1; cdr3_nt: TGCGCCAGCAGGTATACCGGGACTAGCGTCAATGAGCAGTTCTTC; cdr3_aa: CASRYTGTSVNEQFF
clone_size: NA; d_call: TRBD1; v_call: TRBV7-2; j_call: TRBJ1-6; cdr3_nt: TGTGCCAGCAGCTTAGGTTGGACAGGAAATTCACCCCTCCACTTT; cdr3_aa: CASSLGWTGNSPLHF
clone_size: NA; d_call: TRBD1; v_call: TRBV5-5; j_call: TRBJ2-2; cdr3_nt: TGTGCCAGCAGCCTGGACAGGGTCCCCGGGGAGCTGTTTTTT; cdr3_aa: CASSLDRVPGELFF
clone_size: once; d_call: NA; v_call: TRBV7-2; j_call: TRBJ1-5; cdr3_nt: TGTGCCAGCAGCTTAGTCCGGGGGGCGGAATATCAGCCCCAGCATTTT; cdr3_aa: CASSLVRGAEYQPQHF
clone_size: NA; d_call: TRBD2; v_call: TRBV9; j_call: TRBJ2-1; cdr3_nt: TGTGCCAGCACGAGCGGGGCCCTTCCAGGGAGTGAGCAGTTCTTC; cdr3_aa: CASTSGALPGSEQFF
clone_size: NA; d_call: NA; v_call: TRBV19; j_call: TRBJ1-5; cdr3_nt: TGTGCCGTCAATCCCGGGGGCAATCAGCCCCAGCATTTT; cdr3_aa: CAVNPGGNQPQHF
clone_size: NA; d_call: TRBD2; v_call: TRBV14; j_call: TRBJ2-7; cdr3_nt: TGTGCCAGCAGCCAAGACCTAGCGGGCCACGAGCAGTACTTC; cdr3_aa: CASSQDLAGHEQYF
clone_size: once; d_call: NA; v_call: TRBV19; j_call: TRBJ2-3; cdr3_nt: TGTGCCAGTGGTCGGCAGGGACCGGTGGATACGCAGTATTTT; cdr3_aa: CASGRQGPVDTQYF
clone_size: NA; d_call: NA; v_call: TRBV5-1; j_call: TRBJ2-2; cdr3_nt: TGCGCCAGCAGCTTTGTGTCAGCGTTAACCGGGGAGCTGTTTTTT; cdr3_aa: CASSFVSALTGELFF
clone_size: NA; d_call: TRBD1; v_call: TRBV11-2; j_call: TRBJ2-5; cdr3_nt: TGTGCCAGCAGCTTAGATGGGTTAGGGGACAGAGAGACCCAGTACTTC; cdr3_aa: CASSLDGLGDRETQYF
clone_size: NA; d_call: NA; v_call: TRBV6-5; j_call: TRBJ2-7; cdr3_nt: TGTGCCAGCAGTTACGCAGGTTGGGGCTACGAGCAGTACTTC; cdr3_aa: CASSYAGWGYEQYF
clone_size: NA; d_call: NA; v_call: TRBV5-5; j_call: TRBJ1-5; cdr3_nt: TGTGCCAGCAGCTTGGAACAGGGCCTGTATAGCAATCAGCCCCAGCATTTT; cdr3_aa: CASSLEQGLYSNQPQHF
clone_size: NA; d_call: NA; v_call: TRBV30; j_call: TRBJ2-7; cdr3_nt: TGTGCCGGGCGCTCCGAGACAGGGAGGGCCTACGAGCAGTACTTC; cdr3_aa: CAGRSETGRAYEQYF